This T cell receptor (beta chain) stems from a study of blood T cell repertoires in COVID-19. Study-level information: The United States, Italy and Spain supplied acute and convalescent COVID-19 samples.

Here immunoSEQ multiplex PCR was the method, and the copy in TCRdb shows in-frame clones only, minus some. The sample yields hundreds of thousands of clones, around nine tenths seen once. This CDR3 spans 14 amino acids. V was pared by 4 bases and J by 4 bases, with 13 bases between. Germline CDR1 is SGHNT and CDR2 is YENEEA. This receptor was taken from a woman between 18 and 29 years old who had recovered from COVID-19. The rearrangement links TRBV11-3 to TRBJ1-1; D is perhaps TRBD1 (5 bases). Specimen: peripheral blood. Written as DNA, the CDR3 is TGTGCCAGCAGCTCTCAGGGTTGGAGCACTGAAGCTTTCTTT. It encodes CASSSQGWSTEAFF.